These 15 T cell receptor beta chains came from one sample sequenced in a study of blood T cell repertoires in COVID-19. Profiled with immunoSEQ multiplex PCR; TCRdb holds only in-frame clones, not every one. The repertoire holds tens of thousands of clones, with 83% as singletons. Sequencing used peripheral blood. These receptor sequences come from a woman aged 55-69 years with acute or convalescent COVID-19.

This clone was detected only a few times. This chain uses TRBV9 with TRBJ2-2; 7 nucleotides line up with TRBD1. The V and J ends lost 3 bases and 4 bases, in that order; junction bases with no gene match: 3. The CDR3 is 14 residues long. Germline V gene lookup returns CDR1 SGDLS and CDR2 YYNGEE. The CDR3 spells CASSAGQITGELFF. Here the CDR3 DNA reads TGTGCCAGCAGCGCGGGACAGATCACCGGGGAGCTGTTTTTT.

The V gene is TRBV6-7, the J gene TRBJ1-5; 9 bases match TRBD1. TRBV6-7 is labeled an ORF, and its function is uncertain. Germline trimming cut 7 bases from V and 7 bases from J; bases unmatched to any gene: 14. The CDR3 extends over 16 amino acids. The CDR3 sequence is CASTAGTGKRGQPQHF. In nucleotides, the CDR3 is TGTGCCAGCACGGCCGGGACAGGGAAGAGAGGACAGCCCCAGCATTTT.

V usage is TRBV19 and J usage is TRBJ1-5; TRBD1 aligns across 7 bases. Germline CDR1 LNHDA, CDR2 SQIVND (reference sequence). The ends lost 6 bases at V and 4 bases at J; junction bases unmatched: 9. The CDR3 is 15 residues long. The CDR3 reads CASRNRQGPNQPQHF. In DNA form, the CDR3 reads TGTGCCAGTAGGAATAGACAGGGCCCAAATCAGCCCCAGCATTTT.

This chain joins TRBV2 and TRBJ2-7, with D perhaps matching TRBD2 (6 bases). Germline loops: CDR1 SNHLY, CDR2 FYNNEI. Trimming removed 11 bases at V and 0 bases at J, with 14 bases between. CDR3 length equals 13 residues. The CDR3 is CAGTGGTSYEQYF. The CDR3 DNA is TGTGCCGGAACCGGGGGAACCTCCTACGAGCAGTACTTC.

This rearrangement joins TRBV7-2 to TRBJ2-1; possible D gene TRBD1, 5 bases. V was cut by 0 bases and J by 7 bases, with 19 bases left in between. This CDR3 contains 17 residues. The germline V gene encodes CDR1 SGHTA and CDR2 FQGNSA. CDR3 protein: CASSLAFTGRTQNEQFF. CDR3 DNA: TGTGCCAGCAGCTTAGCGTTTACGGGCAGGACACAAAATGAGCAGTTCTTC. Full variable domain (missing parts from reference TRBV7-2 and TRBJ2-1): GAGVSQSPSNKVTEKGKDVELRCDPISGHTALYWYRQSLGQGLEFLIYFQGNSAPDKSGLPSDRFSAERTGGSVSTLTIQRTQQEDSAVYLCASSLAFTGRTQNEQFFGPGTRLTVL.

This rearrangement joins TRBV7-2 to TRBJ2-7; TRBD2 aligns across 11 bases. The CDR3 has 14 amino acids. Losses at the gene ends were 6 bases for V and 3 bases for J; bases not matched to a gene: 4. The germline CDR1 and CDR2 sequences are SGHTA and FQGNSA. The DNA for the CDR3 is TGTGCCAGCAGAACTAGCGGGGGTGTCTACGAGCAGTACTTC. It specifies CASRTSGGVYEQYF.

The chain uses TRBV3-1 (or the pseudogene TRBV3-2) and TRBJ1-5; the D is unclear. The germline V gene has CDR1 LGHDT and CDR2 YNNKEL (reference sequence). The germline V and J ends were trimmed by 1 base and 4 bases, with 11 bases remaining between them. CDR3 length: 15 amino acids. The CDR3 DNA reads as TGTGCCAGCAGCCAAGGACCCACAGAGAATCAGCCCCAGCATTTT. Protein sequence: CASSQGPTENQPQHF.

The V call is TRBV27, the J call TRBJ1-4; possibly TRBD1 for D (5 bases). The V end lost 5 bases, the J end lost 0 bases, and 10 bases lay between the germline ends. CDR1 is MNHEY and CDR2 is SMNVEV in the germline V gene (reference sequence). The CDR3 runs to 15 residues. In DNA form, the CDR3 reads TGTGCCAGCAGTCTACAGGTCGCAACTAATGAAAAACTGTTTTTT. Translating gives CASSLQVATNEKLFF.

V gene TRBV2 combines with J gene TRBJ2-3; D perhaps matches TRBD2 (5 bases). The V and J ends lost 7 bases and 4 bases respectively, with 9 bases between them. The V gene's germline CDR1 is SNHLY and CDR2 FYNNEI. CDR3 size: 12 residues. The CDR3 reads CASMILADTQYF. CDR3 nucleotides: TGTGCCAGCATGATACTAGCAGATACGCAGTATTTT.

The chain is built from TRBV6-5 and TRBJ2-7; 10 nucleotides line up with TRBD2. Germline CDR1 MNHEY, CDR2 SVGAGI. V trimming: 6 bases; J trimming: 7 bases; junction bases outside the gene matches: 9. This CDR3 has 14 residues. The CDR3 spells CASRMTSGPEEQYF. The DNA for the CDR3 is TGTGCCAGCAGGATGACTAGCGGGCCGGAGGAGCAGTACTTC.

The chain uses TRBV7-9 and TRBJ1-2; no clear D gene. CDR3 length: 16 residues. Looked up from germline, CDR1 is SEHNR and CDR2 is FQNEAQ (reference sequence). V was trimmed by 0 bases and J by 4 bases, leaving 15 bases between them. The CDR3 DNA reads TGTGCCAGCAGCTTAGCCCCAGGTTCGCCCCTCTATGGCTACACCTTC. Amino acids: CASSLAPGSPLYGYTF. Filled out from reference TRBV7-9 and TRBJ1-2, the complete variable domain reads DTGVSQNPRHKITKRGQNVTFRCDPISEHNRLYWYRQTLGQGPEFLTYFQNEAQLEKSRLLSDRFSAERPKGSFSTLEIQRTEQGDSAMYLCASSLAPGSPLYGYTFGSGTRLTVV.

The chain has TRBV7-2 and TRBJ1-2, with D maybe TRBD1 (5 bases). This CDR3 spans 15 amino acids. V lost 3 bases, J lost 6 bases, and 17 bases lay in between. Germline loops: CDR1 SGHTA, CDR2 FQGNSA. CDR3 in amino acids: CASSFQGRRHDGYTF. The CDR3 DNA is TGTGCCAGCAGCTTTCAGGGTCGTCGGCACGATGGCTACACCTTC.

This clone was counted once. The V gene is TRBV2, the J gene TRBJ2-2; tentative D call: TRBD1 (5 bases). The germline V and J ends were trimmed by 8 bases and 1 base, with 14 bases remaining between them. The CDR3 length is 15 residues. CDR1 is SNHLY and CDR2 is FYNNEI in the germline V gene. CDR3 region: CASGGHLLNTGELFF. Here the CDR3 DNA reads TGTGCCAGCGGCGGACACCTTTTGAACACCGGGGAGCTGTTTTTT.

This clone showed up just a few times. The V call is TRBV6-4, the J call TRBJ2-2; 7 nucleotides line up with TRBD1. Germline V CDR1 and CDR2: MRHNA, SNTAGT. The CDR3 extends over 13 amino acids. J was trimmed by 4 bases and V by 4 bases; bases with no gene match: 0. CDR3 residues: CASSGDSTGELFF. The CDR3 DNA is TGTGCCAGCAGTGGGGACAGCACCGGGGAGCTGTTTTTT.

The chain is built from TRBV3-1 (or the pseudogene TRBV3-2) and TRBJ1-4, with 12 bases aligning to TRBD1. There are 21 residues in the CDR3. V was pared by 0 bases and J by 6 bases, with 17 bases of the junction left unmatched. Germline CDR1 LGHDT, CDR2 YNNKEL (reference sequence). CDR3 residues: CASSQEGGRNRDRGQDEKLFF. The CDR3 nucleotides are TGTGCCAGCAGCCAAGAAGGCGGTAGGAACCGGGACAGGGGGCAGGATGAAAAACTGTTTTTT.